These 23 T cell receptor beta chains came from one sample sequenced in a study of T cells after yellow fever vaccination. TCRdb called the 5' RACE reads again in MiXCR, with one record for every CDR3 protein. This table holds under 55,000 distinct CDR3 sequences, 6.6% found once. The sample in question was CD8+ T cells not binding an NS4B(214-222) dextramer, sorted from PBMCs, obtained roughly 47 days after the first yellow fever vaccination. These receptors originate from a man aged 18 to 29 who received the YFV17D yellow fever vaccine.

The gene calls are TRBV5-4 and TRBJ1-1; the D gene is possibly TRBD1 (5 bases). The V end was cut by 5 bases, the J end by 3 bases, with 17 bases between. The CDR3 loop spans 15 amino acids. Germline-derived CDR1 and CDR2 are SGHNT and YYREEE (reference sequence). The CDR3 spells CASRPMREGHTEAFF. The CDR3 bases are TGTGCCAGCAGGCCGATGAGGGAGGGGCACACTGAAGCTTTCTTT.

At least ten counts were recorded for this clonotype. The V gene is TRBV11-2, the J gene TRBJ2-3; D uncertain. Trimming removed 3 bases from V and 2 bases from J, with 18 bases in between. The CDR3 is 17 residues long. Germline values: CDR1 SGHAT, CDR2 FQNNGV. The CDR3 nucleotides are TGTGCCAGCAGCTTTCGACCGGACGCCCAATTCACAGATACGCAGTATTTT. Its translation is CASSFRPDAQFTDTQYF.

This clonotype was seen more than once but under ten times. The genes are TRBV4-3 and TRBJ1-1; 7 nucleotides align to TRBD1. This CDR3 region has 13 residues. CDR1 is LGHNA and CDR2 is YSLEER in the germline V gene. V trimming: 5 bases; J trimming: 5 bases; junction bases outside the gene matches: 5. As DNA, the CDR3 is TGCGCCAGCAGCGCCCCAGGGGGGACTGAAGCTTTCTTT. Its translation is CASSAPGGTEAFF.

In this sample, this clonotype turned up many times. The chain carries TRBV7-2 and TRBJ1-3; D gene ambiguous. The V gene's germline CDR1 is SGHTA and CDR2 FQGNSA. CDR3 size: 16 residues. V lost 1 base, J lost 0 bases, and 10 bases lay in between. CDR3 sequence (DNA): TGTGCCAGCAGCTTAGATGACGGATACTCTGGAAACACCATATATTTT. This translates into CASSLDDGYSGNTIYF.

This clonotype was found many times. This chain connects TRBV5-1 to TRBJ1-1; D call uncertain. The CDR3 contains 14 residues. Germline CDR1 reads SGHRS; CDR2 reads YFSETQ. Trimming shortened V by 1 base and J by 0 bases, and 7 bases separated the two germline ends. CDR3 protein: CASSLRGMNTEAFF. The CDR3 nucleotides are TGCGCCAGCAGCTTGCGGGGAATGAACACTGAAGCTTTCTTT. Supplemented by reference TRBV5-1 and TRBJ1-1, the full variable domain reads KAGVTQTPRYLIKTRGQQVTLSCSPISGHRSVSWYQQTPGQGLQFLFEYFSETQRNKGNFPGRFSGRQFSNSRSEMNVSTLELGDSALYLCASSLRGMNTEAFFGQGTRLTVV.

This clonotype came up a few times. The V and J genes are TRBV19 and TRBJ2-1; D is perhaps TRBD1 (6 bases). V lost 1 base, J lost 5 bases, and 15 bases lay in between. CDR1 LNHDA and CDR2 SQIVND come from the germline V gene (reference sequence). The CDR3 extends over 16 amino acids. CDR3 loop: CASSIAPGGRNNEQFF. CDR3 sequence (DNA): TGTGCCAGTAGTATAGCCCCTGGGGGCAGGAACAATGAGCAGTTCTTC.

Many counts were recorded for this clonotype. V and J are TRBV7-9 and TRBJ1-2; maybe TRBD1 (6 bases). The V end lost 1 base, the J end lost 7 bases, and 13 bases lay between the germline ends. The CDR3 extends over 14 amino acids. Germline CDR1 is SEHNR and CDR2 is FQNEAQ (reference sequence). CDR3 nucleotides: TGTGCCAGCAGCTTAGACAGGGTTCGGAGTGGCTACACCTTC. Amino acids: CASSLDRVRSGYTF.

In regard to this clonotype: The junction and the germline gene differ at one end; a read error may be behind it. The chain links TRBV12-3 or TRBV12-4 to TRBJ2-3; D is ambiguous. CDR3 size: 17 residues. Here the CDR3 DNA reads TGTGCCACCAGTGCCGCGTTAAGAACAACTAGCACAGATACGCAGTATTTT. It yields the protein CATSAALRTTSTDTQYF.

This clonotype occurred a few times. V gene TRBV5-5 combines with J gene TRBJ2-3; possible D gene TRBD1, 6 bases. The CDR3 runs to 16 residues. Per the germline V gene, CDR1 is SGHKS and CDR2 is YYEKEE (reference sequence). V lost 1 base and J 4 bases, leaving 16 bases between the germline ends. The CDR3 sequence: CASSLSPGVVSDTQYF. In DNA form, the CDR3 reads TGTGCCAGCAGCTTGTCCCCAGGGGTAGTTTCAGATACGCAGTATTTT.

At least ten counts were recorded for this clonotype. V usage is TRBV12-3 or TRBV12-4 and J usage is TRBJ2-1; possible D gene TRBD2, 6 bases. There are 15 residues in the CDR3. The germline V and J ends were trimmed by 5 bases and 2 bases, with 13 bases remaining between them. The CDR3 DNA reads TGTGCCAGCAGTCGTCGCGGGGATCCCTACAATGAGCAGTTCTTC. Its translation is CASSRRGDPYNEQFF.

The V and J genes are TRBV2 and TRBJ1-3; TRBD1 matches 9 bases. The ends lost 7 bases at V and 6 bases at J; junction bases unmatched: 13. Germline loops: CDR1 SNHLY, CDR2 FYNNEI. The CDR3 runs 16 residues. For the CDR3, the DNA is TGTGCCAGCACCCTACCGTGGACAGGGGATGAAAACACCATATATTTT. As protein: CASTLPWTGDENTIYF.

This chain uses TRBV9 with TRBJ2-7; 10 positions agree with TRBD2. Losses at the gene ends were 0 bases for V and 2 bases for J; bases not matched to a gene: 2. This CDR3 has 15 residues. Germline values: CDR1 SGDLS, CDR2 YYNGEE. The CDR3 sequence is CASSVGLAGAYEQYF. The CDR3 region has the DNA TGTGCCAGCAGCGTAGGGCTAGCGGGGGCCTACGAGCAGTACTTC.

This clonotype was counted at least ten times. J is TRBJ2-3 and V is TRBV9, with 7 positions matching TRBD2. Germline V gene lookup returns CDR1 SGDLS and CDR2 YYNGEE. This CDR3 spans 14 amino acids. J gave up 0 bases and V 6 bases, and 4 bases lay outside the gene matches. CDR3 DNA: TGTGCCAGCACGGGGGGTGGAAGCACAGATACGCAGTATTTT. Residues: CASTGGGSTDTQYF.

In its sample, this clonotype was seen a few times. The CDR3 DNA reads TGTGCCAGCAGCTTGGAAAGGGATAATCAGCCCCAGCATTTT. This translates into CASSLERDNQPQHF. V usage is TRBV7-2 and J usage is TRBJ1-5; D not resolved. The CDR3 consists of 14 residues. The germline V gene encodes CDR1 SGHTA and CDR2 FQGNSA. Deletions cut 3 bases from V and 4 bases from J, with 10 bases between.

This clonotype was observed once. The rearrangement links TRBV20-1 to TRBJ1-2; 7 bases align to TRBD1. The CDR3 is 16 residues long. CDR1 and CDR2 from the germline V gene are DFQATT and SNEGSKA (reference sequence). V lost 3 bases and J lost 7; bases outside the gene matches: 17. CDR3 in DNA: TGCAGTGCTAGTACCCGTGGGGCAGGGGGTAGGAGTGGCTACACCTTC. Translation: CSASTRGAGGRSGYTF.

The chain carries TRBV5-1 and TRBJ1-2; a possible D gene is TRBD1 (5 bases). V dropped 0 bases and J dropped 2 bases, with 11 bases sitting between them. The CDR3 runs 15 residues. Looked up from germline, CDR1 is SGHRS and CDR2 is YFSETQ. The DNA of the CDR3 is TGCGCCAGCAGCTTGGTAGTATCAGGGAACTATGGCTACACCTTC. Its protein product is CASSLVVSGNYGYTF.

The chain joins TRBV20-1 to TRBJ2-7, with D possibly matching TRBD1 (5 bases). Per the germline V gene, CDR1 is DFQATT and CDR2 is SNEGSKA (reference sequence). This CDR3 region has 14 residues. V was cut by 6 bases and J by 2 bases, with 17 bases left in between. The CDR3 loop is CSAPRFDSTYEQYF. CDR3 bases: TGCAGTGCCCCTAGATTCGACAGTACCTACGAGCAGTACTTC.

This rearrangement joins TRBV11-2 to TRBJ1-2; TRBD1 agrees at 11 bases. Germline V gene data show CDR1 as SGHAT and CDR2 as FQNNGV. V shed 8 bases and J 0 bases; nucleotides not matched to a gene: 17. This CDR3 region has 19 residues. The CDR3, as DNA: TGTGCCAGCGTCTCGCCAAACCAGGACAGGGGGCTAACTAACTATGGCTACACCTTC. Its protein product is CASVSPNQDRGLTNYGYTF.

The gene calls are TRBV29-1 and TRBJ2-7, with D unresolved. The germline CDR1 and CDR2 sequences are SQVTM and ANQGSEA. CDR3 size: 12 residues. Trimming stripped 4 bases from V and 7 bases from J, with 14 bases between. CDR3 in amino acids: CSVVNQALEQYF. The CDR3 nucleotides read TGCAGCGTTGTAAACCAGGCTTTAGAGCAGTACTTC.

This clonotype came up many times. The V and J genes are TRBV5-6 and TRBJ2-7; D possibly uses TRBD1 or TRBD2 (5 bases each). The CDR3 sequence is 15 residues long. Germline lookup yields CDR1 SGHDT and CDR2 YYEEEE. Trimming removed 0 bases at V and 2 bases at J, with 12 bases between. The CDR3 nucleotides read TGTGCCAGCAGCTTGGGGGGGACGCGGACCTACGAGCAGTACTTC. Residues: CASSLGGTRTYEQYF.

This chain links TRBV14 with TRBJ2-7, with 9 bases fitting TRBD1. CDR1 and CDR2 from the germline V gene are SGHDN and FVKESK. CDR3 length equals 15 residues. The V gene end was trimmed by 4 bases and the J gene end by 2 bases; junction bases not matched to a gene: 6. For the CDR3, the DNA is TGTGCCAGCAGCCCAGGGACAGGGCGCCCCTACGAGCAGTACTTC. Protein product: CASSPGTGRPYEQYF.

The table lists this clonotype with many counts. This rearrangement joins TRBV2 to TRBJ1-5; D unresolved. Trimming removed 5 bases at V and 2 bases at J, with 10 bases between. Looked up from germline, CDR1 is SNHLY and CDR2 is FYNNEI. The CDR3 consists of 14 residues. The CDR3 reads CASSYLQGNQPQHF. CDR3 nucleotides: TGTGCCAGCAGTTACCTACAAGGCAATCAGCCCCAGCATTTT.

Many counts were recorded for this clonotype. This chain connects TRBV12-3 or TRBV12-4 to TRBJ2-7, with TRBD2 matching 7 bases. The ends lost 4 bases at V and 6 bases at J; junction bases unmatched: 9. The CDR3 totals 14 residues. The CDR3 sequence: CASSSVAGVSEQYF. The CDR3 DNA follows: TGTGCCAGCAGTTCGGTTGCGGGGGTTTCCGAGCAGTACTTC.